The present entry profiles one T cell receptor beta chain with its context. Its antigen is not known. The donors were members of the validation cohort comprising over a hundred subjects, separate from the approximately 670-subject first cohort. This record belongs to a study of cytomegalovirus exposure and HLA in healthy donors. Whole-study results and caveats: According to the study, roughly 160 TCR beta chains were cytomegalovirus-associated. Confirmation in vitro established that a few CMV-associated chains were specific for CMV antigens.

Using immunoSEQ multiplex PCR, the repertoire was profiled, and TCRdb retains in-frame clones only, with some absent. The table shows 250,000 to 400,000 clones, with around 90% occurring only once. The source is a man younger than 40 in good health and CMV-seronegative. Input material: PBMCs.

CDR3 sequence (DNA): TGTGCCAGCAGCTATTGGGGGATCGGGAGCGGCACTGAAGCTTTCTTT. It yields the protein CASSYWGIGSGTEAFF. V is TRBV13 and J is TRBJ1-1; perhaps TRBD1 as D (5 bases). CDR1 is PRHDT and CDR2 is FYEKMQ in the germline V gene (reference sequence). This CDR3 spans 16 amino acids. The V and J ends lost 4 bases and 4 bases respectively, with 19 bases between them.